The 24 T cell receptor beta chains below come from one sample, sequenced in a study of T cells in Graves' hyperthyroidism and ophthalmopathy. TCR beta CDR3 regions were amplified from RNA. The TCR CDR3 was amplified in a first-round RT-PCR using the HTBI primer set. Each CDR3 protein is one row after TCRdb ran MiXCR on the multiplex PCR reads. The sample contains 450,000 to 700,000 distinct CDR3 sequences, around 45% of which appear only once. The sample comprised peripheral blood or thyroid tissue (not recorded which). These receptors all stem from a woman aged 18-30 years with Graves' hyperthyroidism.

In this sample, this clonotype turned up many times. The chain has TRBV7-9 and TRBJ1-6; D is possibly TRBD1 (6 bases). CDR3 length: 15 residues. V lost 6 bases to trimming and J lost 9 bases, with 18 bases between them. Per the germline V gene, CDR1 is SEHNR and CDR2 is FQNEAQ (reference sequence). CDR3: CASSLGQNSRSPLHF. For the CDR3, the DNA is TGTGCCAGCAGTCTCGGACAGAATAGTCGTTCACCCCTCCACTTT.

This clonotype occurred many times. This chain uses TRBV24-1 with TRBJ2-5; D is undetermined. There are 15 residues in the CDR3. Trimming removed 3 bases from V and 1 base from J, with 11 bases in between. CDR1 is KGHDR, CDR2 SFDVKD, per germline. CDR3 protein: CATSDSSPPQETQYF. The CDR3 nucleotides are TGTGCCACCAGTGATAGCTCCCCCCCCCAAGAGACCCAGTACTTC.

At least ten counts were recorded for this clonotype. The J gene is TRBJ2-7, the V gene TRBV7-3, with D maybe TRBD2 (6 bases). Between the trimmed V and J ends, which lost 5 bases and 2 bases, there was a span of 13 bases. CDR3 length equals 14 residues. CDR1 is SGHTA and CDR2 is FQGTGA in the germline V gene. For the CDR3, the DNA is TGTGCCAGCAGCCCCGGAGGGCTAACCTACGAGCAGTACTTC. This translates into CASSPGGLTYEQYF.

This clonotype was seen repeatedly, ten times or more. An end of the junction does not agree with germline; a read error may underlie this. The chain is built from TRBV20-1 and TRBJ1-4; D gene ambiguous. CDR3 length: 11 residues. From germline, CDR1 is DFQATT and CDR2 SNEGSKA (reference sequence). Here the CDR3 reads CSARSLNGFHF. In nucleotides, the CDR3 is TGCAGTGCTAGGAGTTTAAATGGCTTCCATTTT.

This clonotype was picked up many times. This chain connects TRBV29-1 to TRBJ1-2; tentative D call: TRBD1 (6 bases). The V end was cut by 2 bases, the J end by 1 base, with 11 bases between. Germline CDR1 is SQVTM and CDR2 is ANQGSEA. This CDR3 comprises 14 residues. CDR3 region: CSVESQGINYGYTF. The CDR3 DNA sequence: TGCAGCGTTGAATCGCAGGGGATTAACTATGGCTACACCTTC.

This clonotype was picked up a small number of times. The chain carries TRBV27 and TRBJ2-5, with D hard to call. The germline gives CDR1 MNHEY, CDR2 SMNVEV (reference sequence). This CDR3 region has 12 residues. With 7 bases removed from V and 4 bases from J, the gap between germline ends came to 10 bases. CDR3 loop: CASKGPAETQYF. The CDR3 region has the DNA TGTGCCAGCAAAGGGCCAGCAGAGACCCAGTACTTC.

The chain is built from TRBV24-1 and TRBJ2-5, with 10 bases identical to TRBD2. Per the germline V gene, CDR1 is KGHDR and CDR2 is SFDVKD. CDR3 length: 12 residues. Trimming took 9 bases from V and 4 from J; bases not matched to a gene: 1. The DNA for the CDR3 is TGTGCCACCGGGACTAGCGTAGAGACCCAGTACTTC. Its protein product is CATGTSVETQYF.

A word on this clonotype: A much larger clone differs by one base, so this may be a read error. The chain combines TRBV20-1 with TRBJ2-5; no reliable D call. Germline CDR1 reads DFQATT; CDR2 reads SNEGSKA (reference sequence). There are 13 residues in the CDR3. Trimming removed 0 bases at V and 5 bases at J, with 10 bases between. CDR3 DNA sequence: TGCAGTGCTAGAGATTTGGGATTTGAGACCCAGTACTTC. Residues: CSARDLGFETQYF.

V gene TRBV5-4 combines with J gene TRBJ1-2, with 9 bases aligning to TRBD1. The V gene's germline CDR1 is SGHNT and CDR2 YYREEE (reference sequence). The trim removed 2 bases at V and 0 bases at J, leaving 11 bases unmatched. The CDR3 loop spans 18 amino acids. CDR3 protein: CASSFYQGQGVTNYGYTF. The CDR3 DNA sequence: TGTGCCAGCAGCTTCTACCAGGGACAGGGTGTGACTAACTATGGCTACACCTTC.

This clonotype was counted ten times or more. The chain couples TRBV20-1 to TRBJ1-1; D may be TRBD1 (5 bases). V shed 6 bases and J shed 1 base, with 18 bases lying between them. Germline V gene sequence: CDR1 DFQATT, CDR2 SNEGSKA (reference sequence). This CDR3 has 15 residues. The CDR3 is CSALRKGSSNTEAFF. DNA of the CDR3: TGCAGTGCCTTGCGCAAGGGGTCATCGAACACTGAAGCTTTCTTT.

V gene TRBV9 combines with J gene TRBJ2-1; the match to TRBD1 covers 8 bases. This CDR3 contains 15 residues. Germline V CDR1 and CDR2: SGDLS, YYNGEE. With V trimmed by 0 bases and J by 5 bases, 4 bases remained unmatched. DNA of the CDR3: TGTGCCAGCAGCGTAGTCCCGACAGGGGACAATGAGCAGTTCTTC. Protein: CASSVVPTGDNEQFF.

Remarks on this clonotype: At one of its ends the junction is not consistent with the germline gene, which may arise from a read error. This rearrangement joins TRBV29-1 to TRBJ2-5, with D perhaps TRBD2 (5 bases). From germline, CDR1 is SQVTM and CDR2 ANQGSEA. The CDR3 contains 13 residues. The CDR3 DNA reads TGCAGCGCTGAAGGAGCAGAGGAGGAGACCCGGTACTTC. The encoded protein is CSAEGAEEETRYF.

This clonotype was observed many times. The chain carries TRBV2 and TRBJ1-2, with D unclear. Per the germline V gene, CDR1 is SNHLY and CDR2 is FYNNEI. The CDR3 loop spans 14 amino acids. The V gene lost 4 bases and the J gene lost 5 bases, with 14 bases spanning the gap. CDR3 sequence reads: CASSVSGPLYGYTF. CDR3 nucleotides: TGTGCCAGCAGTGTGTCTGGGCCACTTTATGGCTACACCTTC.

This chain connects TRBV6-5 to TRBJ1-3; 9 nucleotides agree with TRBD1. The V and J ends lost 6 bases and 2 bases, in that order; junction bases with no gene match: 5. CDR1 is MNHEY and CDR2 is SVGAGI in the germline V gene. CDR3 length: 15 residues. CDR3 DNA sequence: TGTGCCAGCAGCTACAGGGGGCAGGCTGGAAACACCATATATTTT. Translated: CASSYRGQAGNTIYF.

The chain employs TRBV12-3 or TRBV12-4 and TRBJ1-4, with TRBD1 identical over 7 bases. The junction had 13 bases not matched to a gene; V was cut back by 6 bases and J by 6 bases. The CDR3 sequence is 16 residues long. CDR3 in amino acids: CASRTGRAGEDEKLFF. For the CDR3, the DNA is TGTGCCAGCAGGACAGGGAGAGCCGGGGAGGATGAAAAACTGTTTTTT.

This clonotype was picked up many times. The J gene is TRBJ1-1, the V gene TRBV18; no reliable D call. The CDR3 covers 13 residues. Germline V CDR1 and CDR2: KGHSH, LQKENI. V lost 4 bases, J lost 3 bases, and 9 bases lay in between. The CDR3 spells CASSQDPDTEAFF. The DNA for the CDR3 is TGTGCCAGCTCACAAGATCCAGACACTGAAGCTTTCTTT.

The gene calls are TRBV14 and TRBJ2-1; D is unresolved. The CDR3 is 14 residues long. Germline CDR1 and CDR2: SGHDN and FVKESK. Trimming left V 0 bases short and J 5 bases short, with 8 bases between. The CDR3 nucleotides read TGTGCCAGCAGCCAAGACCCAGACCACAATGAGCAGTTCTTC. Protein product: CASSQDPDHNEQFF. The full variable domain, completed using reference TRBV14 and TRBJ2-1, is EAGVTQFPSHSVIEKGQTVTLRCDPISGHDNLYWYRRVMGKEIKFLLHFVKESKQDESGMPNNRFLAERTGGTYSTLKVQPAELEDSGVYFCASSQDPDHNEQFFGPGTRLTVL.

J is TRBJ2-2 and V is TRBV4-2; TRBD2 matches at 9 bases. The germline V gene encodes CDR1 LGHNA and CDR2 YNFKEQ. This CDR3 is built from 18 residues. The junction had 9 bases not matched to a gene; V was cut back by 1 base and J by 3 bases. CDR3 loop: CASSQADSGRSHTGELFF. The CDR3, as DNA: TGTGCCAGCAGCCAAGCGGATAGCGGGAGATCCCACACCGGGGAGCTGTTTTTT.

This clonotype was counted many times. The chain combines TRBV5-1 with TRBJ2-5; the D gene could be TRBD1 or TRBD2 (6 bases each). Germline loops: CDR1 SGHRS, CDR2 YFSETQ. Trimming left V 4 bases short and J 5 bases short, with 18 bases between. This CDR3 is built from 15 residues. CDR3 sequence reads: CASSLRGPEVETQYF. The CDR3 coding sequence is TGCGCCAGCAGCCTACGGGGGCCTGAGGTGGAGACCCAGTACTTC.

In this sample, this clonotype turned up a few times. V usage is TRBV6-1 and J usage is TRBJ1-1, with D tentatively TRBD1 (5 bases). The CDR3 extends over 13 amino acids. The germline V gene has CDR1 MNHNS and CDR2 SASEGT. V gave up 6 bases and J gave up 6 bases, with 14 bases separating them. The CDR3 spells CASRGDLKPEAFF. CDR3 coding DNA: TGTGCCAGCAGGGGGGACCTTAAGCCTGAAGCTTTCTTT.

The chain joins TRBV20-1 to TRBJ2-2; TRBD1 matches at 8 bases. This CDR3 is built from 15 residues. With 6 bases clipped from V and 4 bases from J, the junction kept 10 bases outside the gene matches. Germline CDR1 is DFQATT and CDR2 is SNEGSKA (reference sequence). CDR3 nucleotide sequence: TGCAGTGCCAGCAACCCGGACAGGGTCACCGGGGAGCTGTTTTTT. Protein sequence: CSASNPDRVTGELFF.

V is TRBV19 and J is TRBJ2-3; 8 bases are shared with TRBD1. From germline, CDR1 is LNHDA and CDR2 SQIVND (reference sequence). The CDR3 is 16 amino acids. Unmatched junction bases numbered 8, after V lost 3 bases and J lost 3 bases. DNA for the CDR3: TGTGCCAGTAGTATCCGCAGGGGGCAGGAGACAGATACGCAGTATTTT. Its translation: CASSIRRGQETDTQYF.

At least ten counts were recorded for this clonotype. V and J are TRBV20-1 and TRBJ2-5, with a tentative D call TRBD2 (5 bases). The CDR3 contains 13 residues. Germline CDR1 DFQATT, CDR2 SNEGSKA (reference sequence). V was clipped by 6 bases and J by 2 bases, with 13 bases between them. Written as DNA, the CDR3 is TGCAGTGCATCCCGGACTTTACAAGAGACCCAGTACTTC. Its translation: CSASRTLQETQYF.

The chain links TRBV7-2 to TRBJ2-3; D remains unclear. The CDR3 sequence is 16 residues long. Germline V gives CDR1 SGHTA, CDR2 FQGNSA. V lost 5 bases, J lost 0 bases, and 15 bases lay in between. The CDR3 sequence is CASSTPTISSTDTQYF. CDR3 nucleotide sequence: TGTGCCAGCAGCACCCCTACCATCTCTAGCACAGATACGCAGTATTTT.